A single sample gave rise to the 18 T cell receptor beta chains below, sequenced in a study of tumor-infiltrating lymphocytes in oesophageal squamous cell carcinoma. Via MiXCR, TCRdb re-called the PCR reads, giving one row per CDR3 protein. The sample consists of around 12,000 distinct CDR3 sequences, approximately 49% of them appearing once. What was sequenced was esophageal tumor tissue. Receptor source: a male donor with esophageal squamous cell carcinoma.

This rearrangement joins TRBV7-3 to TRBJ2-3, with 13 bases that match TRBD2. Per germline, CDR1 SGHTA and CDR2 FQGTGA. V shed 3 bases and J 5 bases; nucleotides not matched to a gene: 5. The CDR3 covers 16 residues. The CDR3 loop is CASSFGTSGTGDTQYF. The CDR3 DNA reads TGTGCCAGCAGCTTTGGGACTAGCGGGACCGGAGATACGCAGTATTTT.

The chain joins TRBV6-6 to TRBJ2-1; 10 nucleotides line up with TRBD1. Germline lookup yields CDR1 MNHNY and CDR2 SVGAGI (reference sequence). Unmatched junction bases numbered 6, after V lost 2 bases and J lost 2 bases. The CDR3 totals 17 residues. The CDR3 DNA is TGTGCCAGCAGTTACGACAGGGGGCACCGTCCCTACAATGAGCAGTTCTTC. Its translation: CASSYDRGHRPYNEQFF.

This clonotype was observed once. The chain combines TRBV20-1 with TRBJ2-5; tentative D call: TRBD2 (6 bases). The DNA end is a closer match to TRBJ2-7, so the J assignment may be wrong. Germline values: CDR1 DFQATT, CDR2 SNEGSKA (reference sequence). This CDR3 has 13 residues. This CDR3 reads CSVPSAPSYEQYF. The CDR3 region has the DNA TGCAGTGTTCCTAGCGCCCCCTCCTACGAGCAGTACTTC.

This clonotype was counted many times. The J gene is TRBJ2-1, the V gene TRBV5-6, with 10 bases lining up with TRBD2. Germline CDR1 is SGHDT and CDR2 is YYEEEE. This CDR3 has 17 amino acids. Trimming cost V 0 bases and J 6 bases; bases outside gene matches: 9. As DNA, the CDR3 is TGTGCCAGCAGCTTGGGGCTAGCGGGAGTCCCGGGCAATGAGCAGTTCTTC. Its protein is CASSLGLAGVPGNEQFF.

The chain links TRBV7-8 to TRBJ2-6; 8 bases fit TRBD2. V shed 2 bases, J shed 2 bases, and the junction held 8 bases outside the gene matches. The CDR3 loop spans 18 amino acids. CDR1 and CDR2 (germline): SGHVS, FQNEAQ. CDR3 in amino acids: CASSLRGLDFTGANVLTF. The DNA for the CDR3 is TGTGCCAGCAGCTTAAGGGGACTAGATTTCACTGGGGCCAACGTCCTGACTTTC. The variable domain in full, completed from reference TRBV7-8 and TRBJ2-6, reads GAGVSQSPRYKVAKRGQDVALRCDPISGHVSLFWYQQALGQGPEFLTYFQNEAQLDKSGLPSDRFFAERPEGSVSTLKIQRTQQEDSAVYLCASSLRGLDFTGANVLTFGAGSRLTVL.

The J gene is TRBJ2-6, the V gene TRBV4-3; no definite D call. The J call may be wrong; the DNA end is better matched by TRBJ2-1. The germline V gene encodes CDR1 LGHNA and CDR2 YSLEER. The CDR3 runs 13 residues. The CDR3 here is CASSQEIRLAQFF. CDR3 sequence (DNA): TGCGCCAGCAGCCAAGAGATAAGGTTGGCGCAGTTCTTC.

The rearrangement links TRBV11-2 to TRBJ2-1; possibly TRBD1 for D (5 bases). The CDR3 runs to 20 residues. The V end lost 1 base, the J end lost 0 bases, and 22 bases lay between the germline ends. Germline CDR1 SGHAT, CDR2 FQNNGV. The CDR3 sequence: CASSLVFRGGAGRSYNEQFF. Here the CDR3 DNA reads TGTGCCAGCAGCTTAGTGTTCCGCGGTGGTGCAGGGCGCTCCTACAATGAGCAGTTCTTC.

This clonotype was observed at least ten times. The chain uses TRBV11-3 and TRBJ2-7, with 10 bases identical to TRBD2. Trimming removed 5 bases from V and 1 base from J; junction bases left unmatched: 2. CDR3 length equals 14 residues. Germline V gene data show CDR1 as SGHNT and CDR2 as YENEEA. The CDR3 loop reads CASSPLAGSYEQYF. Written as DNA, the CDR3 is TGTGCCAGCAGCCCACTAGCGGGATCCTACGAGCAGTACTTC.

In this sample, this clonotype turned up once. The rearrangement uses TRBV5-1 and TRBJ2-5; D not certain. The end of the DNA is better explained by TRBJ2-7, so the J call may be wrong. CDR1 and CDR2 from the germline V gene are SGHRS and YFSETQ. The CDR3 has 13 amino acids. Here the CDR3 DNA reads TGCGCCAGCAGCTTGGTATCAGACTACGAGCAGTACTTC. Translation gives CASSLVSDYEQYF.

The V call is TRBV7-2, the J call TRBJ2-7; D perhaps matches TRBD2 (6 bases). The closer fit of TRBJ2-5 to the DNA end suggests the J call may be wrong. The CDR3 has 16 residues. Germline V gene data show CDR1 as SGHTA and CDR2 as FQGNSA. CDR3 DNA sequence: TGTGCCAGCAGGATTGGGTTTACTAGCATACAAGAGACCCAGTACTTC. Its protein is CASRIGFTSIQETQYF.

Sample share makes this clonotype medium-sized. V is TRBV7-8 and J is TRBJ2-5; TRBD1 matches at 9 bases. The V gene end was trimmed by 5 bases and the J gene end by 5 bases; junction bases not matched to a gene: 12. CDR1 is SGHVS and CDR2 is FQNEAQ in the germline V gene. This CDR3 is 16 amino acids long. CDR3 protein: CASSLDGTGWLETQYF. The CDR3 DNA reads TGTGCCAGCAGCCTAGATGGGACAGGGTGGTTGGAGACCCAGTACTTC.

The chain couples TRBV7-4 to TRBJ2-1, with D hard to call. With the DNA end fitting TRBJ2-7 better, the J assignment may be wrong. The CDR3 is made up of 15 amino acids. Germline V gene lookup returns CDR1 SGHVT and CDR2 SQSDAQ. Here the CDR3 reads CASSLDGASYNEQYF. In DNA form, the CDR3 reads TGTGCCAGCAGCTTAGACGGAGCCTCCTACAATGAGCAGTACTTC.

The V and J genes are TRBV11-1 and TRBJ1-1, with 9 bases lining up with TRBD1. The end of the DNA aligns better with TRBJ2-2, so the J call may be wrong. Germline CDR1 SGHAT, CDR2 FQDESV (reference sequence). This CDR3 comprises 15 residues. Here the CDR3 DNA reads TGTGCCAGCAGCCTACTACAGGGGGCCACCGGGGAGCTGTTTTTT. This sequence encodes CASSLLQGATGELFF.

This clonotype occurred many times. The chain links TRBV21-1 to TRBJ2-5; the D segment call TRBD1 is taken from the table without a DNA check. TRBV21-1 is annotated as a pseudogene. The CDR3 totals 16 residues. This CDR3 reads CASTTRAPGFYETQYF. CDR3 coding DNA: TGTGCCAGCACCACCAGGGCTCCAGGGTTTTACGAGACCCAGTACTTC.

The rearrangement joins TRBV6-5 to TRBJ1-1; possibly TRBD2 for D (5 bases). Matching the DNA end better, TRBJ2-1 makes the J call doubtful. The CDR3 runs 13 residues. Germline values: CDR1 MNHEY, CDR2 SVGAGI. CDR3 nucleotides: TGTGCCAGCAGTGAATCCCCTCAGCGGACCCAGTTCTTC. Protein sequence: CASSESPQRTQFF.

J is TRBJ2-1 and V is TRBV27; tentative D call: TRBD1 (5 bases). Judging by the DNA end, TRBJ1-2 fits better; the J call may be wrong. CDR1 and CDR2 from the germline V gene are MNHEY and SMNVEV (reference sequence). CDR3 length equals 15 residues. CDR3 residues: CASSPLGEAGYGYTF. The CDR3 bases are TGTGCCAGCAGTCCCTTGGGGGAAGCGGGCTATGGCTACACCTTC.

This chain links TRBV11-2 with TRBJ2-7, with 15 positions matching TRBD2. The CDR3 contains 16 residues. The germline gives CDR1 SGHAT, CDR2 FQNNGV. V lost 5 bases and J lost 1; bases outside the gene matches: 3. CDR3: CASSPGTSGRSYEQYF. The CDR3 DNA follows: TGTGCCAGCAGCCCCGGGACTAGCGGGAGGTCCTACGAGCAGTACTTC.

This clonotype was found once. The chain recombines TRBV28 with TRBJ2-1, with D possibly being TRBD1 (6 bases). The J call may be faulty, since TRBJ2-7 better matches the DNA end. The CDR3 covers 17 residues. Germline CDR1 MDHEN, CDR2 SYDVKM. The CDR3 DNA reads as TGTGCCAGCAGCTACCCCCACTGGACAGCCGACACAGATACGCAGTACTTC. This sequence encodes CASSYPHWTADTDTQYF.